These 2 T cell receptor beta chains share one sample of origin, sequenced in a study of blood T cell repertoires in COVID-19 (dated by TCRdb to 2018 to 2020). Library preparation used the immunoSEQ multiplex PCR assay. Imported from immuneACCESS, the table was reduced by TCRdb to in-frame sequences with V and J called. These copies leave out some clones; in studies compared against another copy, an unresolved V gene accounts for under half, and the cause of the remainder is not known. For this sample the table gives 300,000 to 450,000 clones, of which about 87% were detected only once. The top ten clonotypes cover about 2.1% of the sample. The material sequenced was peripheral blood. These receptors were collected from a woman aged 55-69 years with COVID-19, enrolled during active disease.

In this sample, this clone turned up once. V and J are TRBV7-9 and TRBJ1-1; TRBD1 is a possible D gene (5 bases). The germline V gene has CDR1 SEHNR and CDR2 FQNEAQ (reference sequence). The length of the CDR3 is 16 residues. V lost 4 bases, J lost 5 bases, and 20 bases lay in between. CDR3 coding DNA: TGTGCCAGCAGCTCCCATGCCGGGGGTGGAAGAACTGAAGCTTTCTTT. Its translation: CASSSHAGGGRTEAFF. Complete variable domain (other parts from reference TRBV7-9 and TRBJ1-1): DTGVSQNPRHKITKRGQNVTFRCDPISEHNRLYWYRQTLGQGPEFLTYFQNEAQLEKSRLLSDRFSAERPKGSFSTLEIQRTEQGDSAMYLCASSSHAGGGRTEAFFGQGTRLTVV.

This clone has a single count. The chain combines TRBV19 with TRBJ1-1; D is ambiguous. The CDR3 has 14 residues. Germline V gene lookup returns CDR1 LNHDA and CDR2 SQIVND (reference sequence). V lost 2 bases and J 1 base, leaving 8 bases between the germline ends. DNA for the CDR3: TGTGCCAGTAGTATAATGCGAGGGAACACTGAAGCTTTCTTT. Residues: CASSIMRGNTEAFF.